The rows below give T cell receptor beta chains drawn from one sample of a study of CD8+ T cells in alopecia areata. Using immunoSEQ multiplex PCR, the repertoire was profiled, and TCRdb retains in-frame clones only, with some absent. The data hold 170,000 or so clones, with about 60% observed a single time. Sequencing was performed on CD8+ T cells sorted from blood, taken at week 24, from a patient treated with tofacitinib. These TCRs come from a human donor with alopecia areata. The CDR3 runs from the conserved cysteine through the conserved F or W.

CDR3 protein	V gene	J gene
CASSWWNYGYTF	TRBV19	TRBJ1-2
CSVEVGRNSGELFF	TRBV29-1	TRBJ2-2
CASSTSTEQFF	TRBV7-9	TRBJ2-1
CASSLARKGQSGTDTQYF	TRBV5-1	TRBJ2-3
CAWSVARRGRGETQYF	TRBV30	TRBJ2-5
CASSVGQRADYEQYF	TRBV9	TRBJ2-7
CASSYGVEPTDTQYF	TRBV6-5	TRBJ2-3
CASGLTRNQPQHF	TRBV12-5	TRBJ1-5
CASSRRQVNYGYTF	TRBV9	TRBJ1-2
CASSLVGSRRDGYTF	TRBV7-9	TRBJ1-2
CASSIDLAGVQPQHF	TRBV19	TRBJ1-5
CASSYSLEDTQYF	TRBV6-6	TRBJ2-3
CSVSSTEAFF	TRBV29-1	TRBJ1-1
CASSHQTTGSEQYF	TRBV4-1	TRBJ2-7
CASSSDLARNTDTQYF	TRBV28	TRBJ2-3
CSVPSRTGYEQYF	TRBV29-1	TRBJ2-7
CASSLGQGGPKWNIQYF	TRBV7-2	TRBJ2-4
CASSGQSYEQYF	TRBV5-6	TRBJ2-7
CSVDYGGGMYEQFF	TRBV29-1	TRBJ2-1
CSVGAGVALNEQFF	TRBV29-1	TRBJ2-1
CASSEVALNTEAFF	TRBV6-1	TRBJ1-1
CASSQAPVGTDTQYF	TRBV4-1	TRBJ2-3
CASSLSPRQGSSTDTQYF	TRBV27	TRBJ2-3
CASASERNQPQHF	TRBV18	TRBJ1-5
CASSEPLTQGTSYNEQFF	TRBV2	TRBJ2-1
CASSPRDIYGYTF	TRBV7-2	TRBJ1-2
CASSGRTGKDTGELFF	TRBV7-9	TRBJ2-2
CASSPSVSRGSSYEQYF	TRBV5-1	TRBJ2-7
CASSYSGQGRMNTEAFF	TRBV5-1	TRBJ1-1
CASSLQGLAVGGEQFF	TRBV4-2	TRBJ2-1
CASSVEQSLALHGYTF	TRBV9	TRBJ1-2
CASSSAGTGQYNSPLHF	TRBV13	TRBJ1-6
CASSPRQGNEEKLFF	TRBV27	TRBJ1-4
CASSVGGSSYNSPLHF	TRBV9	TRBJ1-6
CATAGQGSYEQYF	TRBV11-2	TRBJ2-7
CASSYSRANEQYF	TRBV6-5	TRBJ2-7
CSVEEGLGYGYTF	TRBV29-1	TRBJ1-2
CSAERDGGHPGYF	TRBV29-1	TRBJ2-3
CSVELAEHYEQYF	TRBV29-1	TRBJ2-7
CATSKIQGIEQFF	TRBV15	TRBJ2-1
CASSQDNAPWDDTQYF	TRBV4-1	TRBJ2-3
CSVKVWAGDSNQPQHF	TRBV29-1	TRBJ1-5
CASGARARGGEQFF	TRBV12-5	TRBJ2-1
CASSLAGGSYNEQFF	TRBV11-2	TRBJ2-1
CASSAGTSGPDEQFF	TRBV10-2	TRBJ2-1
CASSWGGAGNEQFF	TRBV19	TRBJ2-1
CAWSEGAGNQPQHF	TRBV30	TRBJ1-5
CASSPGTDFFPYGYTF	TRBV7-9	TRBJ1-2
CASSQEIPGVDTGELFF	TRBV4-2	TRBJ2-2